The 27 T cell receptor beta chains reported below all come from one sample, sequenced in a study of CD8+CD57+ T cells in acquired aplastic anemia. Genomic DNA acted as the template from which TCR beta VDJ combination and CDR3 sequence profiling were carried out. TCRdb recomputed calls from the reads with MiXCR, one row per CDR3 protein. The sample includes 40,000 to 45,000 distinct CDR3 sequences, approximately 67% of them seen just once. Sample: sorted CD4+, CD8+, or CD8+CD57+ T cells (not recorded which) from PBMCs. These receptors all come from a human donor in good health, serving as a control.

This chain connects TRBV2 to TRBJ2-7; D remains ambiguous. V was pared by 4 bases and J by 4 bases, with 5 bases between. Germline V gives CDR1 SNHLY, CDR2 FYNNEI. CDR3 length: 11 residues. The CDR3 here is CASSVLYEQYF. Written as DNA, the CDR3 is TGTGCCAGCAGTGTTCTATACGAGCAGTACTTC.

The V and J genes are TRBV9 and TRBJ1-1, with 12 positions matching TRBD1. Germline CDR1 is SGDLS and CDR2 is YYNGEE. The length of the CDR3 is 15 residues. After removal of 4 bases from V and 8 bases from J, the junction contained 9 bases not matched to a gene. The chain's CDR3 is CASSTRPGTGGEAFF. The CDR3 nucleotides are TGTGCCAGCAGCACTCGTCCCGGGACAGGGGGCGAAGCTTTCTTT.

The rearrangement uses TRBV2 and TRBJ1-2; the match to TRBD1 covers 8 bases. CDR1 is SNHLY and CDR2 is FYNNEI in the germline V gene. CDR3 length: 15 amino acids. The junction had 8 bases not matched to a gene; V was cut back by 4 bases and J by 4 bases. The CDR3 region has the DNA TGTGCCAGCAGTGGTTCAGGGGGCAGTAGCTATGGCTACACCTTC. It yields the protein CASSGSGGSSYGYTF.

The rearrangement joins TRBV7-2 to TRBJ2-7, with D uncertain. Germline CDR1 is SGHTA and CDR2 is FQGNSA. Trimming stripped 3 bases from V and 2 bases from J, with 8 bases between. The CDR3 extends over 13 amino acids. The CDR3 bases are TGTGCCAGCAGCTTCCCCAGCCCCTACGAGCAGTACTTC. Protein: CASSFPSPYEQYF. Full variable domain (rest looked up from reference TRBV7-2 and TRBJ2-7): GAGVSQSPSNKVTEKGKDVELRCDPISGHTALYWYRQSLGQGLEFLIYFQGNSAPDKSGLPSDRFSAERTGGSVSTLTIQRTQQEDSAVYLCASSFPSPYEQYFGPGTRLTVT.

The V and J genes are TRBV10-2 and TRBJ1-5; the D gene is possibly TRBD1 (6 bases). The CDR3 is 17 amino acids. Germline CDR1 reads WSHSY; CDR2 reads SAAADI. Trimming cost V 6 bases and J 2 bases, with 20 bases left between them. The CDR3 region has the DNA TGCGCCAGCAGGGACGCAGGGGTGGCGGGGGGCAATCAGCCCCAGCATTTT. This sequence encodes CASRDAGVAGGNQPQHF.

There are many counts of this clonotype. V is TRBV7-9 and J is TRBJ2-1; TRBD2 aligns across 9 bases. Germline CDR1 and CDR2: SEHNR and FQNEAQ (reference sequence). The CDR3 is 16 amino acids. Trimming at V came to 3 bases and at J to 8 bases, leaving 11 bases not matched to a gene. CDR3 amino acids: CASSFQRSGGSDEQFF. CDR3 bases: TGTGCCAGCAGCTTTCAAAGAAGCGGGGGGAGCGATGAGCAGTTCTTC.

The chain uses TRBV10-3 and TRBJ1-1; no firm D call. This CDR3 spans 13 amino acids. V lost 4 bases and J 1 base, leaving 7 bases between the germline ends. Germline CDR1 is ENHRY and CDR2 is SYGVKD. CDR3 sequence: CAISGRKNTEAFF. CDR3 sequence (DNA): TGTGCCATCAGTGGACGGAAGAACACTGAAGCTTTCTTT.

V gene TRBV7-2 combines with J gene TRBJ1-5; D is uncertain. Germline V gene lookup returns CDR1 SGHTA and CDR2 FQGNSA. V lost 3 bases, J lost 3 bases, and 12 bases lay in between. This CDR3 spans 15 amino acids. The CDR3 region is CASSLSGPVNQPQHF. The CDR3 DNA follows: TGTGCCAGCAGCTTGAGCGGACCCGTCAATCAGCCCCAGCATTTT.

The rearrangement links TRBV11-2 to TRBJ2-3, with 10 bases that match TRBD1. Losses at the gene ends were 5 bases for V and 2 bases for J; bases not matched to a gene: 4. CDR3 length: 15 residues. Germline CDR1 reads SGHAT; CDR2 reads FQNNGV. The CDR3 spells CASSTGQGVTDTQYF. In nucleotides, the CDR3 is TGTGCCAGCAGCACAGGACAGGGGGTCACAGATACGCAGTATTTT.

V gene TRBV7-9 combines with J gene TRBJ1-5; D not resolved. The CDR3 extends over 12 amino acids. Germline values: CDR1 SEHNR, CDR2 FQNEAQ (reference sequence). V was trimmed by 1 base and J by 7 bases, leaving 5 bases between them. This CDR3 is CASSLGFQPQHF. The CDR3, as DNA: TGTGCCAGCAGCTTAGGTTTCCAGCCCCAGCATTTT. The variable domain in full, with the rest retrieved from reference TRBV7-9 and TRBJ1-5, is DTGVSQNPRHKITKRGQNVTFRCDPISEHNRLYWYRQTLGQGPEFLTYFQNEAQLEKSRLLSDRFSAERPKGSFSTLEIQRTEQGDSAMYLCASSLGFQPQHFGDGTRLSIL.

A note on this clonotype: This CDR3 is missing its conserved last phenylalanine or tryptophan, likely due to a read error. This rearrangement joins TRBV20-1 to TRBJ1-2, with D hard to call. CDR1 is DFQATT, CDR2 SNEGSKA, per germline (reference sequence). The CDR3 runs to 14 residues. Trimming removed 0 bases at V and 2 bases at J, with 10 bases between. CDR3 residues: CSARERTGNYGYTL. CDR3 sequence (DNA): TGCAGTGCTAGAGAACGGACGGGGAACTATGGCTACACCCTC.

The chain couples TRBV25-1 to TRBJ1-2; the match to TRBD1 covers 8 bases. The CDR3 extends over 15 amino acids. CDR1 is MGHDK, CDR2 SYGVNS, per germline. The junction had 9 bases not matched to a gene; V was cut back by 5 bases and J by 4 bases. CDR3 residues: CASSSGTGRGYGYTF. CDR3 coding DNA: TGTGCCAGCAGTTCGGGGACAGGTCGAGGCTATGGCTACACCTTC.

The V call is TRBV20-1, the J call TRBJ2-1, with D hard to call. Germline loops: CDR1 DFQATT, CDR2 SNEGSKA (reference sequence). This CDR3 is 11 amino acids long. V was clipped by 3 bases and J by 15 bases, with 15 bases between them. CDR3 amino acids: CSASPDRVPFF. The CDR3 nucleotides are TGCAGTGCTAGTCCCGATCGAGTCCCGTTCTTC.

The rearrangement uses TRBV7-6 and TRBJ1-6; 7 bases agree with TRBD1. Trimming removed 5 bases from V and 1 base from J; junction bases left unmatched: 11. CDR3 length: 18 residues. CDR1 SGHVS and CDR2 FNYEAQ come from the germline V gene. For the CDR3, the DNA is TGTGCCAGCAGCCAGGGGGAGGAGTTTTGGTCCTATAATTCACCCCTCCACTTT. This translates into CASSQGEEFWSYNSPLHF.

This clonotype was seen a single time. The chain has TRBV7-2 and TRBJ2-1; 10 bases fit TRBD2. The CDR3 runs to 12 residues. The V and J ends lost 6 bases and 10 bases, in that order; junction bases with no gene match: 3. Germline-derived CDR1 and CDR2 are SGHTA and FQGNSA. CDR3 nucleotides: TGTGCCAGCAGAGGACTAGCGGTAGAGCAGTTCTTC. Residues: CASRGLAVEQFF.

In its sample, this clonotype was seen once. The chain recombines TRBV19 with TRBJ1-5, with D perhaps matching TRBD1 (5 bases). Germline V lookup: CDR1 LNHDA, CDR2 SQIVND (reference sequence). Deletions cut 5 bases from V and 10 bases from J, with 18 bases between. This CDR3 is 14 amino acids long. The DNA for the CDR3 is TGTGCCAGTAGTCCCAGACAGCCTACAAAACCCCAGCATTTT. Its translation is CASSPRQPTKPQHF.

This clonotype was seen more than once but under ten times. This chain connects TRBV24-1 to TRBJ2-3; tentative D call: TRBD2 (6 bases). Germline-derived CDR1 and CDR2 are KGHDR and SFDVKD. Between the trimmed V and J ends, which lost 5 bases and 6 bases, there was a span of 17 bases. The CDR3 spans 15 residues. CDR3 nucleotide sequence: TGTGCCACCAGTGCACGGGGGATAAGTGCTGATACGCAGTATTTT. This sequence encodes CATSARGISADTQYF.

This chain joins TRBV19 and TRBJ2-5, with 7 bases that match TRBD2. CDR3 length equals 14 residues. Trimming removed 6 bases from V and 7 bases from J; junction bases left unmatched: 11. From germline, CDR1 is LNHDA and CDR2 SQIVND (reference sequence). Written as DNA, the CDR3 is TGTGCCAGTAGAGACTGGCGGGGCGGGGGGACCCAGTACTTC. As protein: CASRDWRGGGTQYF.

The rearrangement joins TRBV19 to TRBJ2-7; 9 nucleotides line up with TRBD2. The CDR3 sequence is 17 residues long. Germline V gene data show CDR1 as LNHDA and CDR2 as SQIVND (reference sequence). The junction had 17 bases not matched to a gene; V was cut back by 9 bases and J by 2 bases. For the CDR3, the DNA is TGTGCCAGCAGCCCCCGATGGAGCGGGGGGCAAACCTACGAGCAGTACTTC. This sequence encodes CASSPRWSGGQTYEQYF. Full variable domain (remainder filled in from reference TRBV19 and TRBJ2-7): DGGITQSPKYLFRKEGQNVTLSCEQNLNHDAMYWYRQDPGQGLRLIYYSQIVNDFQKGDIAEGYSVSREKKESFPLTVTSAQKNPTAFYLCASSPRWSGGQTYEQYFGPGTRLTVT.

The gene calls are TRBV10-3 and TRBJ1-3; no definite D call. Trimming took 7 bases from V and 2 from J, leaving 12 bases between them. The CDR3 is 14 amino acids. Germline CDR1 ENHRY, CDR2 SYGVKD. DNA of the CDR3: TGTGCCATCATGGAGCAGACGACTGGAAACACCATATATTTT. Translated: CAIMEQTTGNTIYF.

This clonotype showed up just once. The V gene is TRBV20-1, the J gene TRBJ2-7; unclear D gene. The CDR3 has 11 amino acids. CDR1 and CDR2 from the germline V gene are DFQATT and SNEGSKA (reference sequence). The V gene lost 5 bases and the J gene lost 8 bases, with 13 bases spanning the gap. This CDR3 is CSAPLASKQYF. CDR3 in DNA: TGCAGTGCTCCCCTCGCGTCCAAGCAGTACTTC.

In this sample, this clonotype is medium-sized. The chain recombines TRBV10-3 with TRBJ2-6; D unclear. The germline CDR1 and CDR2 sequences are ENHRY and SYGVKD. The CDR3 consists of 15 residues. V shed 2 bases and J shed 2 bases, with 7 bases lying between them. Here the CDR3 reads CAISEDRAGANVLTF. Here the CDR3 DNA reads TGTGCCATCAGTGAGGACCGAGCTGGGGCCAACGTCCTGACTTTC.

This clonotype was detected only once. This chain links TRBV19 with TRBJ2-2; TRBD2 aligns across 8 bases. The length of the CDR3 is 15 residues. The trim removed 3 bases at V and 6 bases at J, leaving 6 bases unmatched. Germline CDR1 and CDR2: LNHDA and SQIVND (reference sequence). The CDR3 here is CASSISGGPAGELFF. The CDR3 bases are TGTGCCAGTAGTATTTCGGGAGGGCCGGCCGGGGAGCTGTTTTTT.

The rearrangement uses TRBV9 and TRBJ2-5; 11 bases map to TRBD2. CDR3 size: 18 residues. Germline CDR1 and CDR2: SGDLS and YYNGEE. Germline trimming cut 4 bases from V and 3 bases from J; bases unmatched to any gene: 14. This chain's CDR3 is CASSYQRGLAGGKETQYF. In nucleotides, the CDR3 is TGTGCCAGCAGCTATCAACGAGGCCTAGCGGGGGGAAAAGAGACCCAGTACTTC.

This sequence joins TRBV10-1 and TRBJ2-5; D may be TRBD1 (5 bases). Matching the DNA end better, TRBJ2-7 makes the J call doubtful. This CDR3 spans 13 amino acids. CDR1 and CDR2 (germline): WNHNN, SYGVQD (reference sequence). CDR3 region: CASSAAGLYEQYF. CDR3 nucleotides: TGCGCCAGCAGTGCGGCAGGGTTATACGAGCAGTACTTC.

The rearrangement links TRBV9 to TRBJ2-7, with TRBD1 matching over 8 bases. The length of the CDR3 is 19 residues. V lost 1 base and J lost 2; bases outside the gene matches: 17. Per the germline V gene, CDR1 is SGDLS and CDR2 is YYNGEE. For the CDR3, the DNA is TGTGCCAGCAGCGTAACCGGGACAGGAACCTCTCGCGTTACCTACGAGCAGTACTTC. It specifies CASSVTGTGTSRVTYEQYF.

This clonotype was counted ten times or more. The CDR3, as DNA: TGTGCCAGCAGCCTGGGTGTAGGGGGTGGAGAAAAACTGTTTTTT. This sequence encodes CASSLGVGGGEKLFF. This rearrangement joins TRBV11-2 to TRBJ1-4, with TRBD1 as a possible D gene (6 bases). This CDR3 is 15 amino acids long. Germline V lookup: CDR1 SGHAT, CDR2 FQNNGV. V was clipped by 5 bases and J by 8 bases, with 18 bases between them.